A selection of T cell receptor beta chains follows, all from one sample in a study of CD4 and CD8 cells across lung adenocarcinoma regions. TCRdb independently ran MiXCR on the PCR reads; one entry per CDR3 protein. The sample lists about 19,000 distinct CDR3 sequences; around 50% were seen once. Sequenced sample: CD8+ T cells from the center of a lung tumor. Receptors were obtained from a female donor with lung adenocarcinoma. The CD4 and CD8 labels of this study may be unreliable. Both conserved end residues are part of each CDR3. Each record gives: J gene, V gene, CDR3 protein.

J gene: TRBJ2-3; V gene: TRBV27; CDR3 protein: CAGSGGGVQGTQYF
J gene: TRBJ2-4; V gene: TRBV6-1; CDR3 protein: CATGTSAKDTQYF
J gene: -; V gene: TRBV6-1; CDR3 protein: CASSRGHGPSYEQYF
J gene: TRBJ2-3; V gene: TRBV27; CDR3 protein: CASSVRDTETQYF
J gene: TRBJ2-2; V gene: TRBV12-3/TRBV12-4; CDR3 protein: CASRLAKSTGELFF
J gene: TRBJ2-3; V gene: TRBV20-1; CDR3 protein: CSASHRDRGSDTQYF
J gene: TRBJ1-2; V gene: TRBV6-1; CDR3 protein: CASSEERGLGYTF
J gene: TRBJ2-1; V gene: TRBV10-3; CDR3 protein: CAISGSLDEQFF
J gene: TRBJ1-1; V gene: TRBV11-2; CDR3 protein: CASSLGPGLFTEAFF
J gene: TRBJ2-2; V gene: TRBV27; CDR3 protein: CASSWALGGTGELFF
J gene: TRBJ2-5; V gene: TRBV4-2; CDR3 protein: CASSPESKTQYF
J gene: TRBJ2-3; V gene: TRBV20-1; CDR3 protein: CSARADSGVTDTQYF
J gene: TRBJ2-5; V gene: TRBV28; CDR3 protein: CASSPPVGTQYF
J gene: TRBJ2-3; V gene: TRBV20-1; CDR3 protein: CSAREGSGGRFQDTQYF
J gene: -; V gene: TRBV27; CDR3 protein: CASSLGGGGRDQETQYF
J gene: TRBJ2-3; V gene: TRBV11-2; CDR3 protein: CASSPMYGADTQYF
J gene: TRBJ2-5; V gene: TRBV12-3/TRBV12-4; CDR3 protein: CASSYRTSGTETQYF
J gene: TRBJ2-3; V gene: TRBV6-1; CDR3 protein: CASSEKWNRGETDTQYF
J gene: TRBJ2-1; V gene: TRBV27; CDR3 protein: CASSRRKAGSSYNEQFF
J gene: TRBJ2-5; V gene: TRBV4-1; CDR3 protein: CASSQDPGLLSRKNF
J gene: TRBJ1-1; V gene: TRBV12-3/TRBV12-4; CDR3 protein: CASSSTGTGLLAAFF
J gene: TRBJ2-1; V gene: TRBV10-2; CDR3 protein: CASSGPRLAGRNEQFF
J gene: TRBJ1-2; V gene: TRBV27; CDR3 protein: CASSSGGQGNGYTF
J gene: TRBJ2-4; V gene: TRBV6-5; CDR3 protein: CASSFPGPGATDTQYF
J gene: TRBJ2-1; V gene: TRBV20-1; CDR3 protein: CSASPQGYLAGSSYNEQFF
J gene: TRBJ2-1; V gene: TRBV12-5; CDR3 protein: CASAWGAGPLNEQFF
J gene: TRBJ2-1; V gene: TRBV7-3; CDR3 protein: CASSFWGTSGHNEQFF
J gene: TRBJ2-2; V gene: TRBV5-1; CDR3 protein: CASSLGSGARFYGELFF
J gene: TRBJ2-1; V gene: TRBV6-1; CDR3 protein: CASTVFSYNEQFF
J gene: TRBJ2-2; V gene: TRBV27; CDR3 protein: CASSPLAGAGVGELFF
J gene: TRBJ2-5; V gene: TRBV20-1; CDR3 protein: CSAPAGTAGETQYF
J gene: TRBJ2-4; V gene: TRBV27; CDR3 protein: CAGRRAKNTQYF
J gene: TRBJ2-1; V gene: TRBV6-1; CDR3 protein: CASSPAGTGARGSYNEQFF
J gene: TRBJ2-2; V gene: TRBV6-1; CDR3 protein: CASMGRQGANTGAQFF
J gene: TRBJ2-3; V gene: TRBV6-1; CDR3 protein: CASSPTLAKVSDTQYF
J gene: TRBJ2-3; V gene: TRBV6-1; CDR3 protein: CASSGQRSSDTQYF
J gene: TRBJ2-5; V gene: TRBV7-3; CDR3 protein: CASSHRRPQETQYF
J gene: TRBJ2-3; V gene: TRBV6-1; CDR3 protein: CASSPSGITDTQYF
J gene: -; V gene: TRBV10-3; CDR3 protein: CAGGLGRRSQDTQYF
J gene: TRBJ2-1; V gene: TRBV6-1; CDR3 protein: CASSRLRGEQFF
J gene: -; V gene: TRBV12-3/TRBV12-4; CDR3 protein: CASSSRSSDNEQYF
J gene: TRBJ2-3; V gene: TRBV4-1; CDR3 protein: CASSQEHRAGDTQYF
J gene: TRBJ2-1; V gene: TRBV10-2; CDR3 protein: CASSPGTGGNGEQFF
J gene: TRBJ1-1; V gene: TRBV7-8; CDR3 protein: CASSLRQGGSNTEAFF
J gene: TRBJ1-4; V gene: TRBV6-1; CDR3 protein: CASLGGKVATNEKLFF
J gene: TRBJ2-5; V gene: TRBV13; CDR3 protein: CASTGVGGRDPETQYF
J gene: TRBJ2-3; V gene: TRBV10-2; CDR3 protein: CAGGTGGRDTDTQYF
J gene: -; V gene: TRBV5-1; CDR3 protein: CASSLVPSGALNEQYF
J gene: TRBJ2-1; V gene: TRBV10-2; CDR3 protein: CASSPGTGGKNEQFF
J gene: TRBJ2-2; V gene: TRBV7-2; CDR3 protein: CASSLGGANTGELFF
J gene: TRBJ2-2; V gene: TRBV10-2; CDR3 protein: CASSPQVAGTGELFF
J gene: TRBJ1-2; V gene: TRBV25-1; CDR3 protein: CASSENSPFGYTF
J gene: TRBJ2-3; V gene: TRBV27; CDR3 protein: CGLGPKDTQYF
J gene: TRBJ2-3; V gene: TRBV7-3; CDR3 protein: CASSHRPAPDTQYF
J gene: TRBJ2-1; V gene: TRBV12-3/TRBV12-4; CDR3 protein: CASSTGLAGVGEQFF
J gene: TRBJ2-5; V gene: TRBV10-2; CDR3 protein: CAGSTAGRYPETQYF
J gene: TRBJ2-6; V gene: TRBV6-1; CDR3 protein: CASSIQGSGANVLTF
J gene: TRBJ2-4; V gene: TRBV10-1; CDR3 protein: CAGRGERATDIQYF
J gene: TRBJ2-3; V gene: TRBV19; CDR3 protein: CASSIIPSGHFTDTQYF
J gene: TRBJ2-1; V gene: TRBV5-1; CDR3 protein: CASSLNSQGGANNEQFF